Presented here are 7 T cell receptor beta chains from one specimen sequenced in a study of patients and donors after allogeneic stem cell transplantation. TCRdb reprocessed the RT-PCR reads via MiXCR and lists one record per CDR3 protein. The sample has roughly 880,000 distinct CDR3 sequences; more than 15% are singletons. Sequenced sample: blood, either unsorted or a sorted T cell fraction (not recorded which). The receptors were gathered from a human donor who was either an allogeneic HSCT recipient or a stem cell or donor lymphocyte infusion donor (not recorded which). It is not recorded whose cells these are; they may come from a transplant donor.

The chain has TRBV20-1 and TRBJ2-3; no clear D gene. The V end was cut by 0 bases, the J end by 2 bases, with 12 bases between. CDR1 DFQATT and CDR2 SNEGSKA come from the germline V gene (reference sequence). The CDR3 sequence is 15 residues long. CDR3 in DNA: TGCAGTGCTAGAGATATCGTCCGATCCACAGATACGCAGTATTTT. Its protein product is CSARDIVRSTDTQYF.

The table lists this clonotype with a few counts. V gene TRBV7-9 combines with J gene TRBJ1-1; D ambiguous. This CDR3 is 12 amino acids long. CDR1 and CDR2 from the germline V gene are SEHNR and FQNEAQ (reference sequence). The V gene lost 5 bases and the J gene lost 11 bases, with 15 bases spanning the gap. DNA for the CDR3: TGTGCCAGCAGCCCCCGAGAACTAGGGGCTTTCTTT. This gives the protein CASSPRELGAFF.

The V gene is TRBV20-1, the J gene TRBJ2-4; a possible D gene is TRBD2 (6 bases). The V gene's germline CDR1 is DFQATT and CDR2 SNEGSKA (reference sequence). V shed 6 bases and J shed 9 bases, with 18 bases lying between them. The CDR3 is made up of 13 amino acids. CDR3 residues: CSATPGLRGIQYF. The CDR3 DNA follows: TGCAGTGCCACACCGGGACTGAGGGGCATTCAGTACTTC.

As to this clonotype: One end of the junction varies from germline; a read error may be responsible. This chain's CDR3 is CATCRGGTGDAYEQYF. The CDR3 bases are TGTGCCACCTGCAGAGGGGGGACAGGGGACGCCTACGAGCAGTACTTC. V is TRBV15 and J is TRBJ2-7; 10 bases match TRBD1. Germline V gene data show CDR1 as LNHNV and CDR2 as YYDKDF (reference sequence). The CDR3 has 16 amino acids.

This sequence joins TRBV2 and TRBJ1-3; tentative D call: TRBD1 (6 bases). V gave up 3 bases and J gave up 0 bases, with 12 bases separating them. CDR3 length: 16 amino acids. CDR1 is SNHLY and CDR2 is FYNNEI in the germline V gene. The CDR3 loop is CASSDNRDLSGNTIYF. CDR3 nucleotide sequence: TGTGCCAGCAGTGATAACAGGGATCTCTCTGGAAACACCATATATTTT. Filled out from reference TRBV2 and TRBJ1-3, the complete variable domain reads EPEVTQTPSHQVTQMGQEVILRCVPISNHLYFYWYRQILGQKVEFLVSFYNNEISEKSEIFDDQFSVERPDGSNFTLKIRSTKLEDSAMYFCASSDNRDLSGNTIYFGEGSWLTVV.

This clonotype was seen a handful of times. The CDR3 spells CASSKEGGSYNEQFF. CDR3 DNA: TGCGCCAGCTCAAAGGAGGGTGGGTCCTACAATGAGCAGTTCTTC. The chain is built from TRBV5-1 and TRBJ2-1; perhaps TRBD2 as D (6 bases). Trimming pared 7 bases from V and 1 base from J, leaving 15 bases between. This CDR3 is 15 amino acids long. The germline CDR1 and CDR2 sequences are SGHRS and YFSETQ.

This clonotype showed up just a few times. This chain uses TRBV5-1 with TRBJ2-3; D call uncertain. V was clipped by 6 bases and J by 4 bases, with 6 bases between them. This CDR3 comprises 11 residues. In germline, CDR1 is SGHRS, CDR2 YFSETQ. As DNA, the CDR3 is TGCGCCAGCAAGCTAGCAGATACGCAGTATTTT. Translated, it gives CASKLADTQYF.